Listed here is a single T cell receptor (beta chain). Antigen: not known. These data belong to a study of cytomegalovirus exposure and HLA in healthy donors. Study-wide results and caveats: Later analysis showed most CMV-associated TCR beta chains appearing HLA-restricted. In an earlier analysis, in several hundred donors, most V segments appeared productive either ~87% or ~30% of the time. Sequencing likely generated an artifact that appeared as a cluster of highly shared sequence variants.

The PCR had 60 Vbeta and 13 Jbeta primers. Only in-frame clones appear in the TCRdb table, and some are missing; sequencing was by immunoSEQ multiplex PCR. The table records under 200,000 clones, roughly two thirds of them present only once. V lost 6 bases to trimming and J lost 0 bases; unmatched junction nucleotides: 7. Germline CDR1 is MNHEY and CDR2 is SVGAGI. The CDR3 runs to 15 residues. This TCR came from a woman in her forties in good health and CMV-seropositive. Specimen: PBMCs. This sequence joins TRBV6-5 and TRBJ1-1, with 7 bases identical to TRBD1. This CDR3 is CASRQQGDMNTEAFF. The CDR3 region has the DNA TGTGCCAGCAGGCAGCAGGGGGACATGAACACTGAAGCTTTCTTT.